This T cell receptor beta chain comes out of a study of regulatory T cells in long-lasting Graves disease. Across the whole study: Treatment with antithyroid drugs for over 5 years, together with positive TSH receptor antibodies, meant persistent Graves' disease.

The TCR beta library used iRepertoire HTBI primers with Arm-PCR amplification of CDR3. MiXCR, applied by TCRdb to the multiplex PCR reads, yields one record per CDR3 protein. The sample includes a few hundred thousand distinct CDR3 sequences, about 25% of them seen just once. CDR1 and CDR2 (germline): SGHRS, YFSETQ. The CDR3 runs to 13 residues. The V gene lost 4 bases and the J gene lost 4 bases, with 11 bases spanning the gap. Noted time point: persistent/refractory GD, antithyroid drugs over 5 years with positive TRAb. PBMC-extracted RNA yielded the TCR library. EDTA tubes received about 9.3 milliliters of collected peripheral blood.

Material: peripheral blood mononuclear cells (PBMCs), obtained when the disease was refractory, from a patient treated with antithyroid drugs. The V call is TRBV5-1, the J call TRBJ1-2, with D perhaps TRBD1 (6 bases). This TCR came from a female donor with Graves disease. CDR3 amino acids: CASSKEGGYGYTF. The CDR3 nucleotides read TGCGCCAGCAGCAAGGAAGGGGGCTATGGCTACACCTTC.